The sample holds many counts of the clone carrying this T cell receptor beta chain. The sample is drawn from a study of patients and donors after allogeneic stem cell transplantation. TCRdb used MiXCR to reprocess the RT-PCR reads, holding one entry per CDR3 protein. This table has approximately 250,000 distinct CDR3 sequences, around 14% appearing once. The source is a human donor who was either an allogeneic HSCT recipient or a stem cell or donor lymphocyte infusion donor (not recorded which). It is not recorded whose cells these are; they may come from a transplant donor. Material for sequencing was blood, either unsorted or a sorted T cell fraction (not recorded which).

The DNA of the CDR3 is TGCAGCGCCGGGGAGGATGGCTACACCTTC. Translation: CSAGEDGYTF. The chain has TRBV29-1 and TRBJ1-2; D is ambiguous. CDR1 is SQVTM, CDR2 ANQGSEA, per germline. V was pared by 7 bases and J by 6 bases, with 9 bases between. The CDR3 runs 10 residues.